This TCR beta chain was profiled in a study of T cell repertoires in cytomegalovirus infection. The overall study: Use of recently identified HLA-C-restricted and well-studied HLA-B-restricted CMV epitopes was part of the study. Signatures in public TCR beta sequences pointed to both CMV infection and matching HLA type. Overall study results and limits: Summed public TCR beta family frequency identified CMV carriers bearing the relevant HLA. CMV-specific HLA-C-restricted TCR beta clonotypes dominated the ex vivo response.

TCRdb reprocessed the reads via MiXCR and lists one record per CDR3 protein. This table holds approximately 600,000 distinct CDR3 sequences, just under 40% found once. The V end lost 4 bases, the J end lost 0 bases, and 15 bases lay between the germline ends. This CDR3 is 16 amino acids long. Germline V gene data show CDR1 as KGHSH and CDR2 as LQKENI. In regard to this clonotype: Its matching antigen is unknown.

The chain couples TRBV18 to TRBJ1-1, with D unclear. Specimen: cultured PBMCs, collected from culture after CMV antigen stimulation. The TCR sequence derives from a human donor in good health (CMV status not recorded). Some clones in this sample may be carry-over from other donors' samples. In DNA form, the CDR3 reads TGTGCCAGCTCACTTGGTACGGCAGGTGTGAACACTGAAGCTTTCTTT. Encoded protein: CASSLGTAGVNTEAFF.